What follows describes a single T cell receptor beta chain. The CDR3 is made up of 13 amino acids. The germline gives CDR1 LGHDT, CDR2 YNNKEL (reference sequence). V shed 1 base and J 8 bases; nucleotides not matched to a gene: 3. Study processing details: The assay estimated nucleated cells by amplifying reference gene primers. Profiling relied on immunoSEQ multiplex PCR, and the TCRdb table lists in-frame clones only, not all of them. The D gene and trimming were derived from the DNA, and the V and J assignments and clone size from that table. The sample has some 150,000 clones, about 80% seen once. This record comes from a study of blood T cell repertoires in COVID-19.

The V call is TRBV3-1 (or the pseudogene TRBV3-2), the J call TRBJ1-1; TRBD1 aligns across 8 bases. This sequence originates from a man aged 70-80 years with acute or convalescent COVID-19. The sequencing sample was made of peripheral blood. The CDR3 is CASSQGRQGEAFF. DNA for the CDR3: TGTGCCAGCAGCCAAGGGAGACAGGGGGAAGCTTTCTTT.